This T cell receptor beta chain was found in a study of CD8 T cells in ankylosing spondylitis. CDR1 is LGHDT and CDR2 is YNNKEL in the germline V gene (reference sequence). Trimming stripped 7 bases from V and 2 bases from J, with 12 bases between. This CDR3 comprises 14 residues. MiXCR, run by TCRdb on the 5' RACE reads, gives a single entry per CDR3 protein. This sample has under 300,000 distinct CDR3 sequences, with about 10% found just once. This clonotype was counted ten times or more. Sequenced material: blood, either unsorted or a sorted T cell fraction (not recorded which). The chain carries TRBV3-1 and TRBJ1-5; TRBD1 might be the D (6 bases). The clonotype was recovered from a male donor with ankylosing spondylitis or in good health (not recorded which). The CDR3 spells CASNMGAGNQPQHF. CDR3 DNA: TGTGCCAGCAACATGGGGGCAGGCAATCAGCCCCAGCATTTT.